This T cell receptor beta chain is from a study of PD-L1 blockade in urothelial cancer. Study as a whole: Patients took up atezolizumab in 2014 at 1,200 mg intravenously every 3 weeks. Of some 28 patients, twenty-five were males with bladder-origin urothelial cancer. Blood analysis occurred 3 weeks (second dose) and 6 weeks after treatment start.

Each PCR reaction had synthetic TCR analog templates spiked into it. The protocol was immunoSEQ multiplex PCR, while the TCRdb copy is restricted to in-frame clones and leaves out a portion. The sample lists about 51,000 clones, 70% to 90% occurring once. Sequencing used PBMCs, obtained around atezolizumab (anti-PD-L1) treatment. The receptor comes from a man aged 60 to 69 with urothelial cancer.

This CDR3 reads CASSHGGLFEQYF. For the CDR3, the DNA is TGCGCCAGCAGTCACGGGGGGCTTTTCGAGCAGTACTTC. V gene TRBV10-1 combines with J gene TRBJ2-7; maybe TRBD2 (7 bases). The CDR3 length is 13 residues. Germline V lookup: CDR1 WNHNN, CDR2 SYGVQD (reference sequence). With 5 bases removed from V and 6 bases from J, the gap between germline ends came to 14 bases.